This entry describes one T cell receptor (beta chain). This sample is part of a study of blood T cell repertoires in COVID-19. Per the germline V gene, CDR1 is LGHDT and CDR2 is YNNKEL (reference sequence). Trimming stripped 0 bases from V and 5 bases from J, with 16 bases between. CDR3 length: 17 amino acids. Cohort 3 donors counted as recovered after two negative PCRs, clearance, or resolved symptoms. As processed by the authors: Amplifying reference gene primers gave estimates of nucleated cell counts. Sequenced by immunoSEQ multiplex PCR; TCRdb stores in-frame clones only, minus some. D and trimming come from the DNA, and the V and J calls and clone size come from that table. The table includes more than 300,000 clones, approximately 92% detected once.

The material sequenced was PBMCs or T cells enriched from blood (not recorded which). The receptor comes from a woman aged 30 to 39 who had recovered from COVID-19. The V gene is TRBV3-1 (or the pseudogene TRBV3-2), the J gene TRBJ2-2, with D tentatively TRBD2 (7 bases). CDR3 protein: CASSQDGTGGGTGELFF. The CDR3 DNA reads TGTGCCAGCAGCCAAGATGGAACGGGGGGCGGTACCGGGGAGCTGTTTTTT.